What follows is one T cell receptor beta chain and its context. This sample was taken from a study of control samples from healthy donors and cancer patients. Using immunoSEQ multiplex PCR, the repertoire was profiled, and TCRdb retains in-frame clones only, with some absent. The sample has more than 60,000 clones, around 90% seen once. The germline V gene encodes CDR1 MGHDK and CDR2 SYGVNS. V dropped 1 base and J dropped 2; count of bases not matched to a gene: 4. CDR3 length: 15 amino acids. The specimen sequenced was PBMCs. This chain joins TRBV25-1 and TRBJ2-5; 7 positions agree with TRBD2. This sequence originates from a woman aged 50 to 65 with colorectal cancer. The DNA of the CDR3 is TGTGCCAGCAGTGAATTCCGGGGGGTTCAAGAGACCCAGTACTTC. This sequence encodes CASSEFRGVQETQYF.